This T cell receptor (beta chain) was captured in a study of T-cell reconstitution after alpha-beta-depleted transplantation in children (dated by TCRdb to the mid-2010s). Study-wide context: Using TCR repertoire profiling, the study quantitatively followed how T-cell immune reconstitution unfolded in children after TCRalphabeta/CD19-depleted allogeneic hematopoietic cell transplantation. Points the paper makes about the study in general: The frequencies of hyperexpanded clones fell over the following months, and after one year, T-cell counts and TCRbeta diversity were mostly attributed to newly produced T cells. About two months after transplant, the apparently early recovery of alphabetaT-cell counts reportedly depended on just several hundred clones that had expanded rapidly and came from non-depleted graft cells. In some patients, the high TCRbeta diversity seen at day 60 was put down to recipient T cells and intrathymic progenitors that had survived conditioning.

Receptors were amplified or captured by PCR. The data were produced on an Illumina HiSeq 2500. Molecular barcoding was employed in the preparation of TCR libraries, with unique molecular identifiers being used to normalize TCRbeta repertoire quantification. TCRdb cleaned the public reads at Q25 with fastp, built clones with MiXCR and kept in-frame beta chains. All rows with the same CDR3 protein become a single entry with the most common DNA and genes. This sample is represented by about 1,000,000 distinct CDR3 sequences; roughly 31% of them were singletons. Over 25% of the sample comes from the top ten. This clonotype came up a few times. Its antigen is still unknown. No base quality information exists; no much larger clone differs at one position. What this sample's treatment or condition label stands for: allogeneic hematopoietic cell transplantation with graft depleted of TCRalphabeta T cells and CD19 B cells. TCRalphabeta/CD19-depleted allogeneic hematopoietic cell grafts were given to the transplant recipients, all of whom were children.

Sequences were derived from PBMCs, mostly from graft donor cells, sampled 360 days after TCRalphabeta/CD19-depleted stem cell transplant. This TCR was recovered from a boy less than two years old who had a stem cell transplant for SCID, so the T cells may come from the graft donor.

The nucleotide sequence reads TGCGCCAGCAGCTTACACCGCCGACAGGAAGCTTTCTTT. Translated, it reads CASSLHRRQEAFF. The chain employs TRBV5-1 and TRBJ1-1, with TRBD1 tentatively as D gene (5 bases match). The CDR3 goes from the cysteine to the phenylalanine over 13 residues. Of the read, only the CDR3 DNA is kept; its 39 bases are in frame from base 1. Trimming costs V 2 bases and J 8 bases, and their ends lie 13 bases apart. Reading the germline V gene gives CDR1 SGHRS and CDR2 YFSETQ.